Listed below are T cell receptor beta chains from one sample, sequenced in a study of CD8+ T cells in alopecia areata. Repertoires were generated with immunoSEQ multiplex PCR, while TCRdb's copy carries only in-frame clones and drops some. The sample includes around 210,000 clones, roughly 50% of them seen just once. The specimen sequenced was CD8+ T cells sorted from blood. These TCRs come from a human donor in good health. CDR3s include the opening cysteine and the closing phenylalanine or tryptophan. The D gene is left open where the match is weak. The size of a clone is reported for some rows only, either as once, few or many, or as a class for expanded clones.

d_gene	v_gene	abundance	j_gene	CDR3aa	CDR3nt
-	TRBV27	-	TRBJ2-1	CASANRDNEQFF	TGTGCCAGCGCGAACAGGGACAATGAGCAGTTCTTC
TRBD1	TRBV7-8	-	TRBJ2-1	CASSISQGFEQFF	TGTGCCAGCAGCATCTCACAGGGGTTTGAGCAGTTCTTC
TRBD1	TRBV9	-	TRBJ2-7	CASRGQGSYEQYF	TGTGCCAGCCGAGGACAGGGATCCTACGAGCAGTACTTC
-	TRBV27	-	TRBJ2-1	CASRSGTLTFNEQFF	TGTGCCAGCAGGTCCGGGACACTAACCTTCAATGAGCAGTTCTTC
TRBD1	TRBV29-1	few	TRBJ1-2	CSGLGQGPYGYTF	TGCAGCGGTTTGGGACAGGGCCCCTATGGCTACACCTTC
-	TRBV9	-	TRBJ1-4	CASSPQYRATNEKLFF	TGTGCCAGCAGCCCCCAGTATCGGGCAACTAATGAAAAACTGTTTTTT
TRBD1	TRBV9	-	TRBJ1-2	CASSVGTAANYGYTF	TGTGCCAGCAGCGTCGGGACAGCAGCTAACTATGGCTACACCTTC
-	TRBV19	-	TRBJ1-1	CASSGLTGEAFF	TGTGCCAGTAGCGGACTCACCGGGGAAGCTTTCTTT
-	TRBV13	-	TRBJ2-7	CASSLAVPEQYF	TGTGCCAGCAGCTTAGCGGTCCCGGAACAGTACTTC
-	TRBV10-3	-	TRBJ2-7	CAISETAYEQYF	TGTGCCATCAGTGAGACGGCGTACGAGCAGTACTTC
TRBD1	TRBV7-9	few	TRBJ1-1	CASSLGQGNTEAFF	TGTGCCAGCAGCTTAGGACAGGGGAACACTGAAGCTTTCTTT
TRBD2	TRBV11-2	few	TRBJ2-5	CASSPDSGGAGETQYF	TGTGCCAGCAGCCCCGATAGCGGGGGGGCCGGGGAGACCCAGTACTTC
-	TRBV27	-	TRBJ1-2	CASSFYRNYGYTF	TGTGCCAGCAGTTTCTACAGGAACTATGGCTACACCTTC
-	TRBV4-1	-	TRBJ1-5	CASSPAGSNQPQHF	TGCGCCAGCAGCCCTGCGGGGAGCAATCAGCCCCAGCATTTT
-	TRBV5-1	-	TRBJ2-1	CASSLVPGNEQFF	TGCGCCAGCAGCTTGGTACCCGGCAATGAGCAGTTCTTC
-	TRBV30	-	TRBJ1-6	CAWSGGSPLHF	TGTGCCTGGAGTGGGGGTTCACCCCTCCACTTT
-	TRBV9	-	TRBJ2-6	CASSGGLNVLTF	TGTGCCAGCAGCGGGGGGTTAAACGTCCTGACTTTC